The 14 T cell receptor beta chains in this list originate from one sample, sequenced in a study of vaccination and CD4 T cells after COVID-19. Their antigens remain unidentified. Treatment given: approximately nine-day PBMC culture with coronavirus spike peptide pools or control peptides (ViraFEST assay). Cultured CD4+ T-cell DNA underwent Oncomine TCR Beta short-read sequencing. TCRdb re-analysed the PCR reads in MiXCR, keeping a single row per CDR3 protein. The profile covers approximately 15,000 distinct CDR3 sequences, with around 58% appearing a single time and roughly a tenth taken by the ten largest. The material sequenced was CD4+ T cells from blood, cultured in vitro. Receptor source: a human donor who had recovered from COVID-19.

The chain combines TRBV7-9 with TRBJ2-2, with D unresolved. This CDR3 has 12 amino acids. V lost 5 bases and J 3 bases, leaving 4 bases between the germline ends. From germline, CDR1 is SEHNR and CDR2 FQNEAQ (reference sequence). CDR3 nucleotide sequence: TGTGCCAGCAGCCCCCACACCGGGGAGCTGTTTTTT. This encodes CASSPHTGELFF. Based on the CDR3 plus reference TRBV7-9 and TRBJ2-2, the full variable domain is DTGVSQNPRHKITKRGQNVTFRCDPISEHNRLYWYRQTLGQGPEFLTYFQNEAQLEKSRLLSDRFSAERPKGSFSTLEIQRTEQGDSAMYLCASSPHTGELFFGEGSRLTVL.

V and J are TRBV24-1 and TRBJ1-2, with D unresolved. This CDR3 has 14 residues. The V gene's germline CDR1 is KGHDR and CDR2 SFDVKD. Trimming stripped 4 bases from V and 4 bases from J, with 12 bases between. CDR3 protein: CATSDPDRSYGYTF. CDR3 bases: TGTGCCACCAGTGACCCCGACCGGAGCTATGGCTACACCTTC.

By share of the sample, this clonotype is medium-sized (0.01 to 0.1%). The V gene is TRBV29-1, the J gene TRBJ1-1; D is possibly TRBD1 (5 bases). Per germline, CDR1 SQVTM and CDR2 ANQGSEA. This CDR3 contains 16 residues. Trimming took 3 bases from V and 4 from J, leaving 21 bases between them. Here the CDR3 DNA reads TGCAGCGTTGATATTTTCTCAGGGAGTGGTCTCACTGAAGCTTTCTTT. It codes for CSVDIFSGSGLTEAFF.

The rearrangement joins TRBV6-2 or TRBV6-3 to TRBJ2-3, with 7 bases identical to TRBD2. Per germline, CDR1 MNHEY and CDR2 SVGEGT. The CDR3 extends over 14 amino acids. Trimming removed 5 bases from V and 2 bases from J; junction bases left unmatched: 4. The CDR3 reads CASSRDYNTDTQYF. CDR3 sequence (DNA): TGTGCCAGCAGTCGGGACTATAACACAGATACGCAGTATTTT.

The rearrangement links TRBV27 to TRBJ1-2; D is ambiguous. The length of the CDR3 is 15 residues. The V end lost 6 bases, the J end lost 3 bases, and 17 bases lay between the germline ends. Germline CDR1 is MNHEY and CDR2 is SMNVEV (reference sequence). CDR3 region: CASRPHAPRDYGYTF. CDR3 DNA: TGTGCCAGCAGACCCCATGCGCCGAGGGACTATGGCTACACCTTC.

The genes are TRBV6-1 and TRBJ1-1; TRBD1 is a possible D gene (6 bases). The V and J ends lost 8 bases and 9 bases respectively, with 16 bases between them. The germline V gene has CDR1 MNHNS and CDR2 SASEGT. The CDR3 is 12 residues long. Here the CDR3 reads CASGRGGHQAFF. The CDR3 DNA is TGTGCCAGCGGGAGGGGGGGACACCAAGCTTTCTTT.

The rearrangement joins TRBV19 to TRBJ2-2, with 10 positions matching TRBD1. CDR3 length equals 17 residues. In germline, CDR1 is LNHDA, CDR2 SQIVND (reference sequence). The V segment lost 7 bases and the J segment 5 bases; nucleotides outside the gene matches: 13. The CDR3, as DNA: TGTGCCAGTACCGACCTCCGGGACAGGGGAGTTACCGGGGAGCTGTTTTTT. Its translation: CASTDLRDRGVTGELFF. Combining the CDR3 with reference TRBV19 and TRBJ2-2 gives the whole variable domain DGGITQSPKYLFRKEGQNVTLSCEQNLNHDAMYWYRQDPGQGLRLIYYSQIVNDFQKGDIAEGYSVSREKKESFPLTVTSAQKNPTAFYLCASTDLRDRGVTGELFFGEGSRLTVL.

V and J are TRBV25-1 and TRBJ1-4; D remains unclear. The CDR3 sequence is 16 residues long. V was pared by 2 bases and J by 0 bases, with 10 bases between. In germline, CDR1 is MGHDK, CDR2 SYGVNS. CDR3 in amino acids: CASSEEVGTTNEKLFF. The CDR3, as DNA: TGTGCCAGCAGTGAAGAAGTCGGGACAACTAATGAAAAACTGTTTTTT.

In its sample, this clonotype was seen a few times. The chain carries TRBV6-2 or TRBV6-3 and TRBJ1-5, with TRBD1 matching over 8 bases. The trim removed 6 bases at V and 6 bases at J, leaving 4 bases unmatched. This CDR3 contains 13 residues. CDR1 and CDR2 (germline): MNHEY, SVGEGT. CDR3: CASRDRGGQPQHF. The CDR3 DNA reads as TGTGCCAGCAGAGACAGGGGCGGTCAGCCCCAGCATTTT.

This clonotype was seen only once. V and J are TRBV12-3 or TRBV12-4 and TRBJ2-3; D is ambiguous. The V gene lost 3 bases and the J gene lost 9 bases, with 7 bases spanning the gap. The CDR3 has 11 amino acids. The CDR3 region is CASSFGVTQYF. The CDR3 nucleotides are TGTGCCAGCAGTTTTGGTGTAACGCAGTATTTT.

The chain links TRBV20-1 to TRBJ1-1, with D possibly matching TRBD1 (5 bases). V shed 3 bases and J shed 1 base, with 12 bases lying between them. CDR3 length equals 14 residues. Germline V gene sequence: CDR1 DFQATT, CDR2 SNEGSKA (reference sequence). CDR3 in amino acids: CSASKVTANTEAFF. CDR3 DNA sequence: TGCAGTGCTAGCAAGGTGACAGCGAACACTGAAGCTTTCTTT.

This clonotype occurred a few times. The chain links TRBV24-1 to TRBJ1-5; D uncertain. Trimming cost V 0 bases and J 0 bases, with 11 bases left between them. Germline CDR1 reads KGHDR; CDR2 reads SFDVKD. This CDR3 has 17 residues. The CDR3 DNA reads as TGTGCCACCAGTGATTTGCTGGCCAGACTTAGCAATCAGCCCCAGCATTTT. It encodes CATSDLLARLSNQPQHF.

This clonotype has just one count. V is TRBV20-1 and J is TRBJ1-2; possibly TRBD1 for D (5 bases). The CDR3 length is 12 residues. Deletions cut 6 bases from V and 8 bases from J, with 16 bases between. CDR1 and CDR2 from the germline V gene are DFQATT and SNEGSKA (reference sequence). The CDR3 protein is CSARLGDGGYTF. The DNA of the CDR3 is TGCAGTGCGAGACTGGGGGATGGGGGCTACACCTTC.

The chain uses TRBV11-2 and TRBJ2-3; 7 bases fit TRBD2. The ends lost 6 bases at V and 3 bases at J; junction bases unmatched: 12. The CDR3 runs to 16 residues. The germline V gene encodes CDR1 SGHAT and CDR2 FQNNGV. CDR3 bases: TGTGCCAGCAGGGACCTAAAGCGGGATATTACAGATACGCAGTATTTT. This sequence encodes CASRDLKRDITDTQYF.